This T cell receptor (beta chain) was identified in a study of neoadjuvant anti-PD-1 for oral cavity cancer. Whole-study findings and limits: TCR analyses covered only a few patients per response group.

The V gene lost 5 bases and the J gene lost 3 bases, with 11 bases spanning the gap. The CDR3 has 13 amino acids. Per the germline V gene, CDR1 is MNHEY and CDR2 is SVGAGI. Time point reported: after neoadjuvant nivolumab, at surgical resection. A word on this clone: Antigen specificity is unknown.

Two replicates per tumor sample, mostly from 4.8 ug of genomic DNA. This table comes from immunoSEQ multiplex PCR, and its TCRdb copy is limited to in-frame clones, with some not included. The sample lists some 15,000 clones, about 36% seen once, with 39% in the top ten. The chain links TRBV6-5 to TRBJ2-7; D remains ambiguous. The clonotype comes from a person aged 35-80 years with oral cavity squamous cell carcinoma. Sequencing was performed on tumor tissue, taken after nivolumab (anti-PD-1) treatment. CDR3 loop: CASSETYGYEQYF. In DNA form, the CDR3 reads TGTGCCAGCAGTGAAACATATGGCTACGAGCAGTACTTC.